The 15 T cell receptor beta chains in this list originate from one sample, sequenced in a study of cytomegalovirus exposure and HLA in healthy donors. The PCR employed 60 Vbeta primers together with 13 Jbeta primers. Some clones are missing from TCRdb's copy, which holds only in-frame ones; the method was immunoSEQ multiplex PCR. The table includes 200,000 to 250,000 clones, roughly 79% detected once. The sample consisted of PBMCs. Receptors were obtained from a woman between 40 and 55 years old in good health and CMV-seronegative.

About this clone: At one of its ends the junction is not consistent with the germline gene, which may arise from a read error. The chain employs TRBV7-3 and TRBJ2-1, with TRBD2 identical over 9 bases. Germline V gene lookup returns CDR1 SGHTA and CDR2 FQGTGA. The CDR3 covers 15 residues. Written as DNA, the CDR3 is TGTGCCAGCAGCTTAACTAGCGGGGGCTACAATGGGCAGTTCTTC. Its translation is CASSLTSGGYNGQFF.

The rearrangement links TRBV27 to TRBJ1-6; possible D gene TRBD1, 5 bases. Germline CDR1 MNHEY, CDR2 SMNVEV (reference sequence). The CDR3 runs 17 residues. V dropped 2 bases and J dropped 6 bases, with 17 bases sitting between them. The CDR3 DNA sequence: TGTGCCAGCAGTTTAGACCCTCGGGGGAGGTTTAATTCACCCCTCCACTTT. Protein sequence: CASSLDPRGRFNSPLHF.

The chain employs TRBV29-1 and TRBJ1-2, with 7 positions matching TRBD1. The CDR3 is 11 residues long. Germline V CDR1 and CDR2: SQVTM, ANQGSEA. J gave up 8 bases and V 7 bases, and 7 bases lay outside the gene matches. CDR3 sequence: CSALTGRGYTF. In nucleotides, the CDR3 is TGCAGCGCACTGACAGGGCGCGGCTACACCTTC.

J is TRBJ2-7 and V is TRBV7-9; 7 nucleotides align to TRBD1. With 5 bases clipped from V and 0 bases from J, the junction kept 4 bases outside the gene matches. The germline V gene encodes CDR1 SEHNR and CDR2 FQNEAQ (reference sequence). The CDR3 runs 14 residues. The CDR3 loop reads CASSPRDSSYEQYF. As DNA, the CDR3 is TGTGCCAGCAGCCCGAGGGACAGCTCCTACGAGCAGTACTTC.

CDR3 bases: TGTGCCAGCAGCGTAGCCGGGGCGGGGTACGAGCAGTACTTC. Encoded protein: CASSVAGAGYEQYF. The V call is TRBV9, the J call TRBJ2-7; D may be TRBD2 (6 bases). The V end was cut by 0 bases, the J end by 4 bases, with 11 bases between. The CDR3 has 14 amino acids. Germline V gene lookup returns CDR1 SGDLS and CDR2 YYNGEE.

The chain uses TRBV27 and TRBJ1-5; D is unclear. Trimming took off 6 bases at V and 6 bases at J, with 12 bases between the two ends. The germline V gene encodes CDR1 MNHEY and CDR2 SMNVEV (reference sequence). CDR3 length: 13 amino acids. CDR3 DNA sequence: TGTGCCAGCAGCGCAGGTAACGGTCAGCCCCAGCATTTT. It translates to CASSAGNGQPQHF.

The chain recombines TRBV11-2 with TRBJ2-6, with D possibly being TRBD1 (5 bases). Germline CDR1 SGHAT, CDR2 FQNNGV. The CDR3 is made up of 17 amino acids. The V end lost 0 bases, the J end lost 2 bases, and 11 bases lay between the germline ends. DNA of the CDR3: TGTGCCAGCAGCTTAGAAGCCTCAGGGACTGGGGCCAACGTCCTGACTTTC. This translates into CASSLEASGTGANVLTF. Combining the CDR3 with reference TRBV11-2 and TRBJ2-6 gives the whole variable domain EAGVAQSPRYKIIEKRQSVAFWCNPISGHATLYWYQQILGQGPKLLIQFQNNGVVDDSQLPKDRFSAERLKGVDSTLKIQPAKLEDSAVYLCASSLEASGTGANVLTFGAGSRLTVL.

V is TRBV30 and J is TRBJ1-1; D gene unclear. The length of the CDR3 is 13 residues. Trimming cost V 2 bases and J 1 base, with 8 bases left between them. CDR1 is GTSNPN, CDR2 SVGIG, per germline (reference sequence). The CDR3 loop is CAWSRPGNTEAFF. The CDR3 region has the DNA TGTGCCTGGAGTCGACCGGGGAACACTGAAGCTTTCTTT.

The V and J genes are TRBV7-9 and TRBJ2-1; D is perhaps TRBD1 (5 bases). The CDR3 has 16 amino acids. With 5 bases removed from V and 2 bases from J, the gap between germline ends came to 16 bases. Germline V gene data show CDR1 as SEHNR and CDR2 as FQNEAQ (reference sequence). This CDR3 reads CASSPEKGPTYNEQFF. The CDR3 coding sequence is TGTGCCAGCAGCCCCGAAAAGGGGCCTACCTACAATGAGCAGTTCTTC.

The chain couples TRBV7-6 to TRBJ2-5; D remains ambiguous. Trimming cost V 1 base and J 1 base, with 7 bases left between them. The germline gives CDR1 SGHVS, CDR2 FNYEAQ. CDR3 size: 14 residues. The CDR3 sequence: CASSLENTQETQYF. DNA for the CDR3: TGTGCCAGCAGCTTAGAGAACACCCAAGAGACCCAGTACTTC.

This chain connects TRBV13 to TRBJ1-2; 8 nucleotides agree with TRBD1. Germline CDR1 reads PRHDT; CDR2 reads FYEKMQ (reference sequence). V shed 4 bases and J 4 bases; nucleotides not matched to a gene: 5. The CDR3 covers 14 residues. CDR3 in amino acids: CASSSDRALYGYTF. The CDR3, as DNA: TGTGCCAGCAGCTCGGACAGGGCGCTCTATGGCTACACCTTC.

The rearrangement uses TRBV28 and TRBJ2-3; TRBD2 aligns across 8 bases. V lost 6 bases, J lost 2 bases, and 10 bases stayed unmatched. Germline V gene sequence: CDR1 MDHEN, CDR2 SYDVKM. The CDR3 runs to 16 residues. The CDR3 region has the DNA TGTGCCAGCAGAGGTGTGGGCGGGGGGTACACAGATACGCAGTATTTT. Its protein product is CASRGVGGGYTDTQYF. Looking up the rest from reference TRBV28 and TRBJ2-3 gives the full variable domain: DVKVTQSSRYLVKRTGEKVFLECVQDMDHENMFWYRQDPGLGLRLIYFSYDVKMKEKGDIPEGYSVSREKKERFSLILESASTNQTSMYLCASRGVGGGYTDTQYFGPGTRLTVL.

This chain uses TRBV5-4 with TRBJ1-5, with D unclear. The V and J ends lost 4 bases and 7 bases respectively, with 9 bases between them. This CDR3 spans 12 amino acids. Germline assignment: CDR1 SGHNT and CDR2 YYREEE (reference sequence). Here the CDR3 reads CASSLDGQPQHF. The CDR3, as DNA: TGTGCCAGCAGCCTGGACGGGCAGCCCCAGCATTTT.

The V call is TRBV5-4, the J call TRBJ2-3; no definite D call. This CDR3 has 14 residues. V was trimmed by 2 bases and J by 0 bases, leaving 7 bases between them. The germline gives CDR1 SGHNT, CDR2 YYREEE (reference sequence). The CDR3 DNA sequence: TGTGCCAGCAGCTTATTGGGCAGCACAGATACGCAGTATTTT. This gives the protein CASSLLGSTDTQYF.

V is TRBV18 and J is TRBJ1-3; the D gene is possibly TRBD1 (5 bases). This CDR3 has 16 residues. CDR1 and CDR2 from the germline V gene are KGHSH and LQKENI. V gave up 3 bases and J gave up 1 base, with 13 bases separating them. The DNA for the CDR3 is TGTGCCAGCTCACCCCAGGGTGGTAGTTCTGGAAACACCATATATTTT. Translated: CASSPQGGSSGNTIYF. Full variable domain (remainder filled in from reference TRBV18 and TRBJ1-3): NAGVMQNPRHLVRRRGQEARLRCSPMKGHSHVYWYRQLPEEGLKFMVYLQKENIIDESGMPKERFSAEFPKEGPSILRIQQVVRGDSAAYFCASSPQGGSSGNTIYFGEGSWLTVV.